Listed below are T cell receptor beta chains from one sample, sequenced in a study of shared clonotypes between healthy human individuals. Method: immunoSEQ multiplex PCR; TCRdb's copy keeps in-frame clones and lacks some. The table records about 980,000 clones, 70% to 85% of them present only once. Sequenced material: memory CD4+ T cells sorted from blood. The source of these receptors is a young man in good health. Both conserved end residues are part of each CDR3. A D gene is named only where the DNA matches it firmly. Not all rows give a size; the values are once, few, many and, for expanded clones, a class.

CDR3 length	clone size	D gene	V gene	J gene	CDR3 protein	CDR3 DNA
15	NA	NA	TRBV5-6	TRBJ2-2	CASGNLGPNTGELFF	TGTGCCAGCGGGAACCTTGGGCCGAACACCGGGGAGCTGTTTTTT
14	once	NA	TRBV5-6	TRBJ1-3	CASSLGPSGNTIYF	TGTGCCAGCAGCTTGGGGCCTTCTGGAAACACCATATATTTT
11	NA	NA	TRBV2	TRBJ2-5	CASSLQVDQYF	TGTGCCAGCAGTCTACAGGTTGACCAGTACTTC
20	NA	NA	TRBV28	TRBJ2-5	CASSLEFLAGVERLQETQYF	TGTGCCAGCAGTTTAGAGTTTTTGGCAGGGGTGGAGCGGCTCCAAGAGACCCAGTACTTC
14	NA	NA	TRBV7-9	TRBJ2-3	CASSLVGGPDTQYF	TGTGCCAGCAGCTTAGTGGGAGGCCCAGATACGCAGTATTTT
15	once	NA	TRBV4-3	TRBJ2-3	CASSPASGGTDTQYF	TGCGCCAGCAGCCCAGCGTCGGGAGGCACAGATACGCAGTATTTT
15	NA	NA	TRBV15	TRBJ2-7	CATSRFSRGSYEQYF	TGTGCCACCAGCCGCTTCTCGCGGGGATCCTACGAGCAGTACTTC
14	NA	TRBD1	TRBV2	TRBJ1-2	CASRGDRVGYGYTF	TGTGCCAGCAGGGGGGACAGGGTTGGATATGGCTACACCTTC
14	few	NA	TRBV29-1	TRBJ2-1	CSATQPVGRNEQFF	TGCAGCGCGACCCAGCCGGTTGGGCGAAATGAGCAGTTCTTC
16	NA	NA	TRBV28	TRBJ2-2	CASSGRTPGWTGELFF	TGTGCCAGCAGCGGGCGGACTCCGGGTTGGACCGGGGAGCTGTTTTTT
16	NA	NA	TRBV5-1	TRBJ1-4	CASSLVTGSGNEKLFF	TGCGCCAGCAGCTTGGTGACCGGGAGTGGTAATGAAAAACTGTTTTTT
13	NA	NA	TRBV11-2	TRBJ1-3	CASSLERVTTIYF	TGTGCCAGCAGCTTAGAGCGGGTCACAACCATATATTTT
15	NA	NA	TRBV19	TRBJ1-2	CASSPTAAAGYGYTF	TGTGCCAGTAGTCCTACAGCTGCGGCGGGCTATGGCTACACCTTC
15	NA	TRBD2	TRBV10-2	TRBJ2-1	CASTPSAGGYNEQFF	TGCGCCAGCACTCCCTCGGCGGGGGGATACAATGAGCAGTTCTTC
14	NA	TRBD2	TRBV7-9	TRBJ2-5	CASSFRLAGETQYF	TGTGCCAGCAGCTTTAGACTAGCGGGAGAGACCCAGTACTTC
16	NA	TRBD1	TRBV7-9	TRBJ1-2	CASSLGNRGPNYGYTF	TGTGCCAGCAGCTTAGGAAACAGGGGGCCTAACTATGGCTACACCTTC
14	NA	TRBD1	TRBV6-1	TRBJ1-2	CASSAGQALGGYTF	TGTGCCAGCAGTGCCGGACAGGCCCTGGGAGGCTACACCTTC
15	NA	NA	TRBV5-1	TRBJ1-6	CASSYWDGVNSPLHF	TGCGCCAGCAGCTATTGGGACGGGGTAAATTCACCCCTCCACTTT
14	NA	NA	TRBV9	TRBJ2-7	CASSVGSGTYEQYF	TGTGCCAGCAGCGTAGGTAGCGGTACCTACGAGCAGTACTTC
14	NA	NA	TRBV2	TRBJ2-7	CASTNRESSYEQYF	TGTGCCAGTACGAACAGGGAGAGCTCCTACGAGCAGTACTTC
15	NA	NA	TRBV10-3	TRBJ1-2	CAISESNSPIYGYTF	TGTGCCATCAGTGAGTCGAATAGCCCAATCTATGGCTACACCTTC
17	NA	NA	TRBV18	TRBJ2-6	CASSPYTGISGANVLTF	TGTGCCAGCTCACCTTACACGGGGATCTCTGGGGCCAACGTCCTGACTTTC
13	NA	NA	TRBV6-5	TRBJ1-2	CASSPDRHYGYTF	TGTGCCAGCAGTCCTGACAGACACTATGGCTACACCTTC
14	NA	NA	TRBV28	TRBJ1-1	CASYTPGLNTEAFF	TGTGCCAGCTATACCCCTGGTTTGAACACTGAAGCTTTCTTT
14	NA	NA	TRBV2	TRBJ1-5	CASSDLVGNQPQHF	TGTGCCAGCAGTGATTTAGTCGGCAATCAGCCCCAGCATTTT
15	NA	TRBD2	TRBV7-2	TRBJ2-7	CASSLTSGPFYEQYF	TGTGCCAGCAGTCTTACTAGCGGACCATTCTACGAGCAGTACTTC
15	NA	NA	TRBV5-4	TRBJ2-7	CASSLFKGVDYEQYF	TGTGCCAGCAGCTTGTTCAAAGGGGTTGACTACGAGCAGTACTTC
12	NA	NA	TRBV7-6	TRBJ2-5	CASSFNQETQYF	TGTGCCAGCAGCTTTAACCAAGAGACCCAGTACTTC
15	NA	TRBD1	TRBV6-5	TRBJ1-1	CASSYLQGLGTEAFF	TGTGCCAGCAGCTACCTACAGGGGTTGGGTACTGAAGCTTTCTTT
16	NA	TRBD1	TRBV6-1	TRBJ2-2	CASSVGQGASTGELFF	TGTGCCAGCAGTGTAGGACAGGGGGCGAGCACCGGGGAGCTGTTTTTT
16	NA	NA	TRBV29-1	TRBJ1-1	CSVGRGNPALDTEAFF	TGCAGCGTTGGGCGGGGTAACCCTGCCCTGGACACTGAAGCTTTCTTT
19	NA	TRBD1	TRBV5-3	TRBJ2-2	CARSLHRDRGRATTGELFF	TGTGCCAGAAGTTTGCACCGGGACAGGGGGCGTGCGACCACCGGGGAGCTGTTTTTT
14	NA	TRBD1	TRBV18	TRBJ1-2	CASSPGTGDYGYTF	TGTGCCAGCTCACCCGGGACAGGGGACTATGGCTACACCTTC
11	NA	NA	TRBV7-2	TRBJ2-1	CASSLDNEQFF	TGTGCCAGCAGCCTAGACAATGAGCAGTTCTTC
17	NA	NA	TRBV19	TRBJ2-2	CASSIDPGSPNTGELFF	TGTGCCAGTAGTATAGATCCTGGGTCTCCGAACACCGGGGAGCTGTTTTTT
16	NA	NA	TRBV4-2	TRBJ2-2	CASSPALTENTGELFF	TGTGCCAGCAGCCCTGCCTTGACAGAGAACACCGGGGAGCTGTTTTTT
14	NA	TRBD2	TRBV9	TRBJ2-7	CASSVGLAGVEQYF	TGTGCCAGCAGCGTAGGGTTAGCGGGAGTCGAGCAGTACTTC
12	once	TRBD2	TRBV7-9	TRBJ2-7	CASGAGGYEQYF	TGTGCCAGCGGTGCGGGAGGATACGAGCAGTACTTC
14	NA	TRBD2	TRBV2	TRBJ2-1	CASTMAGGYNEQFF	TGTGCCAGCACAATGGCGGGAGGATACAATGAGCAGTTCTTC
15	NA	TRBD2	TRBV11-2	TRBJ2-5	CASRQRGALQETQYF	TGTGCCAGCAGGCAGCGGGGGGCCCTCCAAGAGACCCAGTACTTC
15	NA	NA	TRBV19	TRBJ1-5	CASSIGAISNQPQHF	TGTGCCAGTAGTATAGGCGCCATCTCCAATCAGCCCCAGCATTTT
15	NA	NA	TRBV10-3	TRBJ2-7	CATLMGEGGPYEQYF	TGTGCCACCCTAATGGGAGAAGGGGGTCCTTACGAGCAGTACTTC
12	NA	NA	TRBV7-2	TRBJ2-7	CASSPQGNLVGF	TGTGCCAGCAGCCCCCAAGGCAACCTAGTAGGCTTC
14	many	TRBD1	TRBV2	TRBJ1-5	CASSGQGMNQPQHF	TGTGCCAGCAGTGGACAGGGGATGAATCAGCCCCAGCATTTT
15	NA	NA	TRBV2	TRBJ2-7	CASSKLPREPTGQYF	TGTGCCAGCAGTAAACTTCCGAGAGAACCTACGGGGCAGTACTTC
16	NA	NA	TRBV11-2	TRBJ2-1	CASSLVATSSYNEQFF	TGTGCCAGCAGCTTAGTGGCGACCAGCTCCTACAATGAGCAGTTCTTC